These 20 T cell receptor beta chains were all obtained from the same sample, sequenced in a study of response to subunit inactivated influenza vaccine. One entry per CDR3 protein results from TCRdb running MiXCR on the RT-PCR reads. The sample yields some 570,000 distinct CDR3 sequences, roughly 12% seen once. The same sample was also used in a study of T cells expressing NK-cell markers. That work contributes: UMIs were included in TCR beta cDNA generated by 5'RACE template switching.

Material: PBMCs from blood, obtained on the day of vaccination. The receptor set was obtained from a man in his fifties who received an inactivated influenza vaccine.

This clonotype was detected only a few times. The rearrangement joins TRBV2 to TRBJ1-4; D is possibly TRBD1 (5 bases). Germline V gene data show CDR1 as SNHLY and CDR2 as FYNNEI. The CDR3 spans 16 residues. Trimming stripped 3 bases from V and 5 bases from J, with 16 bases between. DNA for the CDR3: TGTGCCAGCAGTGATTTTGACGACAGTTGGAATGAAAAACTGTTTTTT. Encoded protein: CASSDFDDSWNEKLFF.

J is TRBJ2-7 and V is TRBV7-9; the D is unclear. The CDR3 length is 12 residues. V gave up 4 bases and J gave up 3 bases, with 7 bases separating them. Germline V gene sequence: CDR1 SEHNR, CDR2 FQNEAQ (reference sequence). The CDR3, as DNA: TGTGCCAGCAGCTCCAAGATCTACGAGCAGTACTTC. Its translation is CASSSKIYEQYF.

This clonotype was seen more than once but under ten times. This chain connects TRBV7-9 to TRBJ2-1; 9 bases align to TRBD2. The CDR3 spans 16 residues. The trim removed 5 bases at V and 4 bases at J, leaving 9 bases unmatched. Germline V gene data show CDR1 as SEHNR and CDR2 as FQNEAQ (reference sequence). Here the CDR3 reads CASSDLRGGLYNEQFF. CDR3 nucleotide sequence: TGTGCCAGCAGCGATCTGCGGGGGGGACTGTACAATGAGCAGTTCTTC.

This chain uses TRBV18 with TRBJ2-5; no firm D call. The CDR3 is 13 residues long. V dropped 3 bases and J dropped 4 bases, with 9 bases sitting between them. Germline CDR1 reads KGHSH; CDR2 reads LQKENI. The CDR3 DNA sequence: TGTGCCAGCTCACCTCGGATCCGAGAGACCCAGTACTTC. It specifies CASSPRIRETQYF.

This clonotype has ten or more counts. V usage is TRBV20-1 and J usage is TRBJ2-1; 9 bases match TRBD2. The CDR3 has 14 amino acids. V dropped 6 bases and J dropped 4; count of bases not matched to a gene: 7. From germline, CDR1 is DFQATT and CDR2 SNEGSKA (reference sequence). The CDR3 reads CSAEGTSTYNEQFF. As DNA, the CDR3 is TGCAGTGCCGAAGGGACTAGCACTTACAATGAGCAGTTCTTC.

This clonotype appeared a few times. The chain recombines TRBV6-2 or TRBV6-3 with TRBJ2-5, with 7 nucleotides matching TRBD2. Per germline, CDR1 MNHEY and CDR2 SVGEGT. This CDR3 is 16 amino acids long. J was trimmed by 0 bases and V by 6 bases; bases with no gene match: 10. This CDR3 is CASSLRAGPNQETQYF. DNA of the CDR3: TGTGCCAGCAGCCTCCGAGCGGGGCCCAACCAAGAGACCCAGTACTTC.

This clonotype was detected ten times or more. The chain recombines TRBV10-2 with TRBJ2-1; TRBD1 might be the D (6 bases). Trimming took off 0 bases at V and 9 bases at J, with 9 bases between the two ends. The V gene's germline CDR1 is WSHSY and CDR2 SAAADI. The CDR3 contains 13 residues. CDR3 protein: CASSESGAGEQFF. The CDR3 bases are TGCGCCAGCAGTGAGTCGGGGGCCGGTGAGCAGTTCTTC.

This clonotype was observed a few times. The chain has TRBV28 and TRBJ2-5, with 7 bases aligning to TRBD1. The V gene end was trimmed by 5 bases and the J gene end by 2 bases; junction bases not matched to a gene: 5. CDR1 and CDR2 (germline): MDHEN, SYDVKM. This CDR3 is 14 amino acids long. The CDR3 is CASSDRVMQETQYF. The CDR3 DNA is TGTGCCAGCAGTGACAGGGTCATGCAAGAGACCCAGTACTTC.

The rearrangement joins TRBV11-1 to TRBJ2-3; TRBD1 aligns across 9 bases. The CDR3 is 13 residues long. V lost 5 bases, J lost 7 bases, and 4 bases stayed unmatched. Germline values: CDR1 SGHAT, CDR2 FQDESV (reference sequence). CDR3 sequence reads: CASSQDRGNTQYF. DNA of the CDR3: TGTGCCAGCAGCCAAGACAGGGGGAATACGCAGTATTTT. Combining the CDR3 with reference TRBV11-1 and TRBJ2-3 gives the whole variable domain EAEVAQSPRYKITEKSQAVAFWCDPISGHATLYWYRQILGQGPELLVQFQDESVVDDSQLPKDRFSAERLKGVDSTLKIQPAELGDSAMYLCASSQDRGNTQYFGPGTRLTVL.

This clonotype appeared many times. The rearrangement uses TRBV5-1 and TRBJ2-3, with 11 bases lining up with TRBD2. CDR3 length: 18 residues. Trimming took 4 bases from V and 2 from J; bases not matched to a gene: 12. The V gene's germline CDR1 is SGHRS and CDR2 YFSETQ. CDR3 amino acids: CASSPRLAGIRATDTQYF. The CDR3 nucleotides read TGCGCCAGCAGCCCCAGACTAGCGGGGATAAGGGCCACAGATACGCAGTATTTT.

The chain has TRBV28 and TRBJ2-2; the D is unclear. V was clipped by 8 bases and J by 6 bases, with 13 bases between them. Germline V lookup: CDR1 MDHEN, CDR2 SYDVKM. The CDR3 loop spans 13 amino acids. DNA of the CDR3: TGTGCCAGCGCGGAAGGGTGGTCCGGGGAGCTGTTTTTT. It translates to CASAEGWSGELFF.

This clonotype showed up just a few times. This chain links TRBV30 with TRBJ1-2, with a weak D call TRBD1 (5 bases). The V end lost 8 bases, the J end lost 4 bases, and 14 bases lay between the germline ends. The CDR3 totals 12 residues. CDR1 and CDR2 from the germline V gene are GTSNPN and SVGIG (reference sequence). CDR3 loop: CANGGTGYGYTF. CDR3 DNA sequence: TGTGCCAACGGGGGGACGGGCTATGGCTACACCTTC.

The table lists this clonotype with a few counts. This rearrangement joins TRBV4-2 to TRBJ2-5, with 8 nucleotides matching TRBD2. The CDR3 is 17 residues long. CDR1 is LGHNA and CDR2 is YNFKEQ in the germline V gene. V was pared by 1 base and J by 0 bases, with 7 bases of the junction left unmatched. CDR3 loop: CASSQGPLAGYQETQYF. The DNA of the CDR3 is TGTGCCAGCAGCCAAGGTCCCCTAGCGGGCTACCAAGAGACCCAGTACTTC.

This clonotype was seen a few times. This sequence joins TRBV20-1 and TRBJ2-1; the match to TRBD2 covers 10 bases. The CDR3 totals 15 residues. Germline CDR1 is DFQATT and CDR2 is SNEGSKA (reference sequence). V lost 3 bases, J lost 3 bases, and 5 bases stayed unmatched. The CDR3 nucleotides read TGCAGTGCTAGTCCACTAGCGGGAAACTACAATGAGCAGTTCTTC. Its protein product is CSASPLAGNYNEQFF.

The table lists this clonotype with many counts. The rearrangement links TRBV7-9 to TRBJ2-1; TRBD2 aligns across 8 bases. Germline V gene data show CDR1 as SEHNR and CDR2 as FQNEAQ (reference sequence). V lost 5 bases to trimming and J lost 5 bases; unmatched junction nucleotides: 11. The CDR3 contains 16 residues. Here the CDR3 DNA reads TGTGCCAGCAGCGCAGCTAGCGGGCCCGGGGACAATGAGCAGTTCTTC. Translation gives CASSAASGPGDNEQFF.

This clonotype was seen a handful of times. CDR3 sequence: CASSQGVSTGELFF. CDR3 DNA sequence: TGTGCCAGCAGCCAAGGCGTCAGCACCGGGGAGCTGTTTTTT. This rearrangement joins TRBV3-1 to TRBJ2-2; no clear D gene. The CDR3 spans 14 residues. V lost 1 base and J lost 4, with 7 bases in between. The germline CDR1 and CDR2 sequences are LGHDT and YNNKEL (reference sequence).

Ten or more counts support this clonotype. This chain connects TRBV7-9 to TRBJ2-1; D is ambiguous. Per the germline V gene, CDR1 is SEHNR and CDR2 is FQNEAQ (reference sequence). This CDR3 is built from 12 residues. V was shortened by 5 bases and J by 4 bases, with 6 bases between the two germline ends. The CDR3 bases are TGTGCCAGCAGCCCTGAGTACAATGAGCAGTTCTTC. It yields the protein CASSPEYNEQFF.

V gene TRBV2 combines with J gene TRBJ2-5; D ambiguous. Germline-derived CDR1 and CDR2 are SNHLY and FYNNEI. CDR3 length equals 13 residues. Trimming took 4 bases from V and 1 from J, leaving 7 bases between them. For the CDR3, the DNA is TGTGCCAGCAGTGCGGACGGCCAAGAGACCCAGTACTTC. Translating it yields CASSADGQETQYF.

This clonotype appeared once. With a much larger clone just one base away, this may be a read error. The rearrangement uses TRBV27 and TRBJ2-3; no reliable D call. The V end lost 8 bases, the J end lost 3 bases, and 12 bases lay between the germline ends. Germline assignment: CDR1 MNHEY and CDR2 SMNVEV (reference sequence). The CDR3 has 13 amino acids. This chain's CDR3 is CASGLTWTDTQYF. CDR3 DNA: TGTGCCAGCGGTCTAACCTGGACAGATACGCAGTATTTT.

The sample holds a few counts of this clonotype. CDR3 residues: CASSERQGTITGQYF. The DNA of the CDR3 is TGTGCCAGCAGTGAGCGACAGGGAACTATTACGGGGCAGTACTTC. The chain is built from TRBV2 and TRBJ2-7, with TRBD1 matching 7 bases. Germline values: CDR1 SNHLY, CDR2 FYNNEI. V lost 3 bases to trimming and J lost 9 bases; unmatched junction nucleotides: 14. This CDR3 is built from 15 residues.